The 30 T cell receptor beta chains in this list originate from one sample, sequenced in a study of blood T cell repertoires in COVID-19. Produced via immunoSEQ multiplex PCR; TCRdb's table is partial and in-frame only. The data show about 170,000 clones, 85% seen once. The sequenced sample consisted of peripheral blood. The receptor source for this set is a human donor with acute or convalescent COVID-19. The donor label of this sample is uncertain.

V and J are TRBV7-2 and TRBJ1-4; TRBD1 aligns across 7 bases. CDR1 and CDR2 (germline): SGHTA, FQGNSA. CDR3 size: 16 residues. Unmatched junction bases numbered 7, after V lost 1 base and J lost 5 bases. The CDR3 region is CASSLGDSRKNEKLFF. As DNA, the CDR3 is TGTGCCAGCAGCTTAGGGGACAGTCGGAAGAATGAAAAACTGTTTTTT.

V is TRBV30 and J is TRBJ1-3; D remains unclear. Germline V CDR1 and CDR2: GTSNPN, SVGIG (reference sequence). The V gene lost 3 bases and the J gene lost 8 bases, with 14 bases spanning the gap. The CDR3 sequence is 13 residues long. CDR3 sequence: CAWSLRYLDTIYF. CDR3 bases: TGTGCCTGGAGCCTACGATATTTAGACACCATATATTTT.

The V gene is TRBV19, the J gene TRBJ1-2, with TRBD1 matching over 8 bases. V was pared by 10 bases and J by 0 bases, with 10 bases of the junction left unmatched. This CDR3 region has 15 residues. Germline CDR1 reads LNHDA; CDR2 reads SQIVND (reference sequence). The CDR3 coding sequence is TGTGCCACCAAAGGACAGGGCCGAGCTAACTATGGCTACACCTTC. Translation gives CATKGQGRANYGYTF. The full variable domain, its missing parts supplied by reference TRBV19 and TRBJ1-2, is DGGITQSPKYLFRKEGQNVTLSCEQNLNHDAMYWYRQDPGQGLRLIYYSQIVNDFQKGDIAEGYSVSREKKESFPLTVTSAQKNPTAFYLCATKGQGRANYGYTFGSGTRLTVV.

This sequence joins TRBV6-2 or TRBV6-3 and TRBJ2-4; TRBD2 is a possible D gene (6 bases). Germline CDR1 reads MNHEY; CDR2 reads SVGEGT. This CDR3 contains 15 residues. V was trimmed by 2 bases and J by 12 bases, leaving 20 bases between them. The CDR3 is CASSYSGGTRSDQYF. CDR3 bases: TGTGCCAGCAGTTACAGTGGGGGGACCAGGTCTGATCAGTACTTC.

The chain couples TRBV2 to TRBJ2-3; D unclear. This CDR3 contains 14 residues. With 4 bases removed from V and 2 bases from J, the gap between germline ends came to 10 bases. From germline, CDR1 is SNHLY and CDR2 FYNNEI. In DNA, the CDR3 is TGTGCCAGCAGTGTCTACTTGTACACAGATACGCAGTATTTT. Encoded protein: CASSVYLYTDTQYF.

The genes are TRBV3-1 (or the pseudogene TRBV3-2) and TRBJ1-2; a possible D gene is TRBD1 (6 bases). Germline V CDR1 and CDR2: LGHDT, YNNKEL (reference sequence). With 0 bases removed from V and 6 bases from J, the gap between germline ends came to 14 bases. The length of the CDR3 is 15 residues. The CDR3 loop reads CASSQDLQGFDGYTF. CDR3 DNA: TGTGCCAGCAGCCAAGATTTACAGGGCTTCGATGGCTACACCTTC.

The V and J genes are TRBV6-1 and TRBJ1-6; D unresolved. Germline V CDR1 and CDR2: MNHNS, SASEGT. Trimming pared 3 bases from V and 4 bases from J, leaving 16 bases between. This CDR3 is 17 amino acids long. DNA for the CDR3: TGTGCCAGCAGTGATCTTGGGCACGTCTCTTATAATTCACCCCTCCACTTT. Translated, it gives CASSDLGHVSYNSPLHF.

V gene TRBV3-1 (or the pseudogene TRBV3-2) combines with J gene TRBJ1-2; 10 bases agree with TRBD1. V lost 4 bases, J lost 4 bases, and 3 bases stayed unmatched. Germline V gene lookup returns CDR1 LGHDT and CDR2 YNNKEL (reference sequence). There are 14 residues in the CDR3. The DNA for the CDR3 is TGTGCCAGCAGCCCTGGGACAGGGGCCTATGGCTACACCTTC. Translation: CASSPGTGAYGYTF.

For the CDR3, the DNA is TGTGCCAGCAGCGAGGGTGGCAGGGACTACGAGCAGTACTTC. Its protein product is CASSEGGRDYEQYF. The chain recombines TRBV9 with TRBJ2-7; D is possibly TRBD1 (5 bases). V lost 3 bases and J lost 3, with 13 bases in between. CDR3 length: 14 amino acids. Germline CDR1 reads SGDLS; CDR2 reads YYNGEE.

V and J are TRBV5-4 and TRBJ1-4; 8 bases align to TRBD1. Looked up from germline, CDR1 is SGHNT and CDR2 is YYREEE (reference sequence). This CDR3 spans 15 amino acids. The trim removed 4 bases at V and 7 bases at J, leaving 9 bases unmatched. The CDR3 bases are TGTGCCAGCAGCGTAAGACAGGGGTTGGGTGAAAAACTGTTTTTT. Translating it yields CASSVRQGLGEKLFF.

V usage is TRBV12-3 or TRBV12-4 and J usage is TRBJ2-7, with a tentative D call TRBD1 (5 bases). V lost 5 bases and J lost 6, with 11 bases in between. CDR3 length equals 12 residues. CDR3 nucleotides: TGTGCCAGCAGTGTGACAGTCCTCGAGCAGTACTTC. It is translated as CASSVTVLEQYF.

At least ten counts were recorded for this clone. The CDR3 DNA follows: TGTGCCAGCAGCCTGGGACTAGCGGGCCTCGGGGAGCTGTTTTTT. It is translated as CASSLGLAGLGELFF. This sequence joins TRBV3-1 (or the pseudogene TRBV3-2) and TRBJ2-2; TRBD2 aligns across 12 bases. The CDR3 sequence is 15 residues long. With V trimmed by 4 bases and J by 7 bases, 4 bases remained unmatched. CDR1 is LGHDT and CDR2 is YNNKEL in the germline V gene (reference sequence).

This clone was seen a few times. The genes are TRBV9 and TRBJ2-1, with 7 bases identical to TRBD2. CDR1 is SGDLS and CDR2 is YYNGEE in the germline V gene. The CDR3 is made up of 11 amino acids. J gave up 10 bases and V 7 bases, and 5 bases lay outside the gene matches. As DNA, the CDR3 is TGTGCCAGCTGGGGGGGTGGGGAGCAGTTCTTC. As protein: CASWGGGEQFF.

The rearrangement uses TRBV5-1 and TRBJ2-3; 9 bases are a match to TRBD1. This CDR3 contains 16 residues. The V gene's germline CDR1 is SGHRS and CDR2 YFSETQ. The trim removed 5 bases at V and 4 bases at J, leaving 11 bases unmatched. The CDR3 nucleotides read TGCGCCAGCAGTCTTCCCCGGGACAGGGTTGCAGATACGCAGTATTTT. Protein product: CASSLPRDRVADTQYF.

The chain's CDR3 is CASSLVGTTNYGYTF. The CDR3 nucleotides are TGCGCCAGCAGCTTGGTCGGGACAACTAACTATGGCTACACCTTC. The chain has TRBV5-1 and TRBJ1-2, with a possible D match to TRBD1 (6 bases). V was trimmed by 0 bases and J by 0 bases, leaving 9 bases between them. This CDR3 contains 15 residues. Germline lookup yields CDR1 SGHRS and CDR2 YFSETQ.

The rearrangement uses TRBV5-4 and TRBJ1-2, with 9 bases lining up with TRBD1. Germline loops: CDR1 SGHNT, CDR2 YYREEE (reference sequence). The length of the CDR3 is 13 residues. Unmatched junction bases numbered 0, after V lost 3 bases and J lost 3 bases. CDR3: CASSWTGDYGYTF. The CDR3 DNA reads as TGTGCCAGCAGCTGGACAGGGGACTATGGCTACACCTTC.

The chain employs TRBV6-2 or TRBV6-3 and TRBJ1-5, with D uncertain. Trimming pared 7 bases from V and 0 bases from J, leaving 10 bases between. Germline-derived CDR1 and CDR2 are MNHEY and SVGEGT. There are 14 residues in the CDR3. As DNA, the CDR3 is TGTGCCAGCACCCCCTCTTATAGCAATCAGCCCCAGCATTTT. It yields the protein CASTPSYSNQPQHF.

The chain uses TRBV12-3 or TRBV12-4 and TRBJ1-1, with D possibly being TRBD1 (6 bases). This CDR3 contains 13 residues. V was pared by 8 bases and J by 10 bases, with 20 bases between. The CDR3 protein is CASGQWGTKRAFF. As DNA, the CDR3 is TGTGCCAGCGGTCAGTGGGGGACAAAACGAGCTTTCTTT.

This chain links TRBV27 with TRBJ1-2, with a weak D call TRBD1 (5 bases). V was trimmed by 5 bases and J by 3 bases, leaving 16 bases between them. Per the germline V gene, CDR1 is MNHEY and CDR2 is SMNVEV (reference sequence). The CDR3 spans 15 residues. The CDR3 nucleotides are TGTGCCAGCAGTCCCTATGGGGGGAGTGACTATGGCTACACCTTC. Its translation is CASSPYGGSDYGYTF.

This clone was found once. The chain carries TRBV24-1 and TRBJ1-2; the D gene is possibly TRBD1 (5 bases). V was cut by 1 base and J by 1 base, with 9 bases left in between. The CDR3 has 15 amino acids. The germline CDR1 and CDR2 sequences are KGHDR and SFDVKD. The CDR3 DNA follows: TGTGCCACCAGTGATTTCGACAGTCTTAACTATGGCTACACCTTC. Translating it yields CATSDFDSLNYGYTF.

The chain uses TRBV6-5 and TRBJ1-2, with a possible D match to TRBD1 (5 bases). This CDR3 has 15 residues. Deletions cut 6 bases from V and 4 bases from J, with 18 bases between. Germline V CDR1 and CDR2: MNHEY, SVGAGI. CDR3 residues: CASSSRGNRTYGYTF. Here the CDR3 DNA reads TGTGCCAGCAGCTCCCGTGGGAACAGGACCTATGGCTACACCTTC.

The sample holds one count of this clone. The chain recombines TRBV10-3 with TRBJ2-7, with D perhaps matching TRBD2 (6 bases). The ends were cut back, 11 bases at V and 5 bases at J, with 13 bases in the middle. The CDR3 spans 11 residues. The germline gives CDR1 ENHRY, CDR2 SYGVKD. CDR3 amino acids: CAHGTLHEQYF. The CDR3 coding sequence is TGTGCCCATGGGACTCTCCACGAGCAGTACTTC.

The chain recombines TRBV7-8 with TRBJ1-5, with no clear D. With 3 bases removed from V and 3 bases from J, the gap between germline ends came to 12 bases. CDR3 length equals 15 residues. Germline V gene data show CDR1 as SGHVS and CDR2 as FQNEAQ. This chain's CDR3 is CASSLTTSSNQPQHF. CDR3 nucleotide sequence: TGTGCCAGCAGCTTGACTACCAGTTCCAATCAGCCCCAGCATTTT.

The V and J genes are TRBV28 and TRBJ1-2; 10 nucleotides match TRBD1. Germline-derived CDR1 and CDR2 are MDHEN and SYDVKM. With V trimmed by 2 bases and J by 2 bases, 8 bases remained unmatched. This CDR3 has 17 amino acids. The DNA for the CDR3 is TGTGCCAGCAGTTTAATCGGGACAGGGGTTACGAACTATGGCTACACCTTC. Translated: CASSLIGTGVTNYGYTF.

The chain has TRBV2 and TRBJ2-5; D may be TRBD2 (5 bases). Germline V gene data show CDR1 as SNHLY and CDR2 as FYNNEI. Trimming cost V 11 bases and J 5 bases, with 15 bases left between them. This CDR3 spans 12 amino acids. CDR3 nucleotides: TGTGCCGGACGGACTTTAGGGGAGACCCAGTACTTC. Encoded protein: CAGRTLGETQYF.

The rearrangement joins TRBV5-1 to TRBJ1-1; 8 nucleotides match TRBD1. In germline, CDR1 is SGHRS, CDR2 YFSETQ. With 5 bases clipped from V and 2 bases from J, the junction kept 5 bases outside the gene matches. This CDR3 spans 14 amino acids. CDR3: CASSRTGTNTEAFF. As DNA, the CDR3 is TGCGCCAGCAGTCGGACAGGGACTAACACTGAAGCTTTCTTT.

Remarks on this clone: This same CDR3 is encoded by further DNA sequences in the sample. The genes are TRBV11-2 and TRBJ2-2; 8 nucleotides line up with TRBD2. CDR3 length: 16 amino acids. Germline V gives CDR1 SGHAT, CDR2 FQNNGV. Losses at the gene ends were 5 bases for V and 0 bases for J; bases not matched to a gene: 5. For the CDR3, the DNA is TGTGCCAGCAGCCCGCGAGCGGGGGCGAACACCGGGGAGCTGTTTTTT. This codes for CASSPRAGANTGELFF.

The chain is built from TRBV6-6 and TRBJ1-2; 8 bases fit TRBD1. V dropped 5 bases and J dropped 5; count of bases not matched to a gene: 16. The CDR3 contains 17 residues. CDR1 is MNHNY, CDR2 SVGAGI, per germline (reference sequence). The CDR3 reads CASSPPRTGTYLYGYTF. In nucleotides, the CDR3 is TGTGCCAGCAGTCCTCCACGGACAGGGACCTATTTATATGGCTACACCTTC.

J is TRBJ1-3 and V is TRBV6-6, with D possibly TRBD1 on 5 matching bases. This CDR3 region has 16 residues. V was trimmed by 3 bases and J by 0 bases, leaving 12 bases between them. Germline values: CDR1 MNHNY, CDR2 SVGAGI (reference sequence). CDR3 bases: TGTGCCAGCAGTTATGTTCAGGGAAGCTCTGGAAACACCATATATTTT. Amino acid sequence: CASSYVQGSSGNTIYF.

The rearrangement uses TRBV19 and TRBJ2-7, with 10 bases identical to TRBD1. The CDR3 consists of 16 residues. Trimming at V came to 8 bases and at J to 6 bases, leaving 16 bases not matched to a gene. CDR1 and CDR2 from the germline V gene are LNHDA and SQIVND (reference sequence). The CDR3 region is CASHSGPGQGSSEQYF. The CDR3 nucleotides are TGTGCCAGTCACTCAGGCCCGGGACAGGGGTCGTCCGAGCAGTACTTC.